This T cell receptor (beta chain) was retrieved from a study of blood T cells in healthy people across ages. In the case of this clonotype: Its antigen is as yet unknown.

The study's findings and limits: Per million T cells, TCR beta diversity dropped roughly linearly as age increased. Donor CMV status, an unknown factor, possibly confounded changes in expanded clonotypes.

Primed by a sample-barcoded 5' primer and a J-beta primer mix, a second PCR proceeded for 7 to 11 cycles. The template-switch adaptor was a 5' adaptor with 12 random nucleotides. It tagged each cDNA molecule. Per-sample output comprised a minimum of 2.5 million paired-end reads containing CDR3. TCRdb called the 5' RACE reads again in MiXCR, with one record for every CDR3 protein. The sample yields fewer than 750,000 distinct CDR3 sequences, less than 60% seen once. The CDR3 length is 17 residues. After removal of 5 bases from V and 0 bases from J, the junction contained 8 bases not matched to a gene. The V gene's germline CDR1 is DFQATT and CDR2 SNEGSKA (reference sequence).

The rearrangement uses TRBV20-1 and TRBJ2-5; TRBD2 matches 14 bases. This receptor was identified in a man of 80 years or more in good health. The specimen was blood. As DNA, the CDR3 is TGCAGTGCTTACAGACTAGCGGGGGGGCTGGACCAAGAGACCCAGTACTTC. It yields the protein CSAYRLAGGLDQETQYF.